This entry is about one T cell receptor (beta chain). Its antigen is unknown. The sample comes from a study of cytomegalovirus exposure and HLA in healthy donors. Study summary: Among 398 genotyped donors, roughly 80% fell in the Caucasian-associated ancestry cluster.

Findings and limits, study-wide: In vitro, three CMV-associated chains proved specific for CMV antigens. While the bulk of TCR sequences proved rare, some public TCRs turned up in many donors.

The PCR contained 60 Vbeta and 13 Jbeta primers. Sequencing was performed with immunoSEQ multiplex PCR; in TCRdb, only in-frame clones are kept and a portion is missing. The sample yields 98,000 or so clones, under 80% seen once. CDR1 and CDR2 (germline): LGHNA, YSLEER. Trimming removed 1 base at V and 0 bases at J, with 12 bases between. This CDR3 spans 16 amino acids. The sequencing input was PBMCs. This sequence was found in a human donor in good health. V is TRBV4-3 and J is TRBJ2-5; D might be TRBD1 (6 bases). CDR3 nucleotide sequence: TGCGCCAGCAGCCAAGGACAGGAAACCAACCAAGAGACCCAGTACTTC. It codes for CASSQGQETNQETQYF.